Detailed here is one T cell receptor (beta chain). This clone is a singleton in its sample. No antigen is known for it. No clone much larger than this one lies a single base away; base qualities are absent. The library was obtained by the immunoSEQ multiplex PCR assay. To provide template for TCR sequencing, every sample had RNA extracted and reverse transcribed into cDNA. SuperScript III was used for first-strand cDNA synthesis, primed with a 2:1 mix of oligo-dT and random hexamers. A synthetic immune receptor repertoire was used to assess amplification bias, and residual bias was removed computationally. The original pipeline was this. Raw reads were preprocessed to remove errors, and CDR3 was defined according to IMGT conventions as the region from the conserved cysteine to phenylalanine. Clonality was calculated as 1 minus Shannon entropy normalized by log2 of the number of productive unique TCRs. Scalp TCRbeta sequences were cross-referenced with sorted blood CD4 and CD8 repertoires so that the CD4 or CD8 identity of scalp clones could be inferred. What TCRdb holds here is the immuneACCESS table cut down to in-frame rearrangements. Part of the clones is not present; checked against another copy, under half of the missing clones reflect an unresolved V gene, and the others are unexplained. That table supplies the V and J calls and clone size; D and trimming were determined from the DNA. In this sample the table shows 110,000 to 150,000 clones, 45% to 60% of which occur a single time. Approximately 15% of the sample is held by the ten biggest clonotypes.

V is reduced by 6 bases and J by 8 bases, leaving a spacing of 26 bases between them. The CDR3, from cysteine to phenylalanine, totals 17 residues. The read is trimmed to its CDR3 DNA, 51 bases read in frame from base 1. Looking up the germline V gene yields CDR1 LGHNT and CDR2 FRNRAP. The sample originates from a study of CD8+ T cells in alopecia areata (dated by TCRdb to between 2017 and 2018). Concerning the study at large: Treated patients were enrolled in an open-label pilot trial of oral tofacitinib at 5 to 10 mg twice daily for moderate-to-severe alopecia areata. Tofacitinib was given for 6 to 18 months, followed by 6 months of follow-up off drug to assess delayed response and recurrence. The SALT score, which quantifies the percentage of affected scalp surface area, was used to measure disease severity in treated patients. To study T cell clonal expansion in alopecia areata, the researchers applied high-throughput TCRbeta sequencing to both the C3H/HeJ mouse model and human patients. On the human side, TCRbeta sequencing was run on scalp tissue and on sorted CD4+ and CD8+ peripheral blood T cells from healthy controls and from alopecia areata patients with either patchy or totalis/universalis disease. Tofacitinib-treated patients had biopsies at baseline and at 4 and 24 weeks of treatment, with a later scalp biopsy in several patients. Scalp clonality was compared among normal scalp (n=4), patchy alopecia areata scalp (n=8), and alopecia totalis/universalis scalp (n=8). RNA was extracted with the PAXgene miRNA kit for fixed scalp, the miRNeasy kit for PBMCs, and the RNeasy kit for mouse skin. TCRbeta CDR3 regions were amplified by immunoSEQ multiplex PCR using 35 Vbeta forward and 13 Jbeta reverse primers. The paper as a whole reports these results and caveats: Unlike mouse skin, which is dominated by gammadelta T cells, normal human skin has resident alphabeta T cells that are also sequenced, and this complicates analysis of the scalp TCR repertoire. Scalp clonality and the number of expanded CD8+ clones among the top 100 scalp clones were significantly decreased by tofacitinib. Compared with normal scalp, lesional scalp had higher clonality and more expanded CD8+ clones, particularly in alopecia totalis/universalis, a pattern that suggests antigenic drive. During tofacitinib treatment, many expanded lesional clones remained in scalp and blood, and this persistence may partly explain relapse after treatment is stopped. Because the treated cohort was small and had only one nonresponder, larger studies are needed to examine links between baseline CD8+ expansion and response. TCR sequences shared between patients were less clear than in mice, possibly partly because of HLA diversity in the patient population.

What the time point label conveys for this sample: about 4 weeks on oral tofacitinib. What this sample's treatment or condition label stands for: oral pan-JAK inhibitor, 5-10 mg twice daily. From alopecia areata patients, peripheral blood was collected along with lesional scalp punch biopsies. PBMCs were separated by density centrifugation and stained for CD3, CD4 and CD8, after which CD4+ and CD8+ T cells were sorted on a FACSAria. The chain is made from TRBV12-5 and TRBJ2-1; the D call could be TRBD1 or TRBD2, with each sharing 6 bases. Material: CD8+ T cells sorted from blood, obtained at week 4, from a patient treated with tofacitinib. This TCR was recovered from a human donor with alopecia areata. The CDR3 has the sequence CASGTANGGPITDEQFF. The DNA sequence follows: TGTGCTAGTGGAACGGCCAACGGGGGCCCCATTACGGATGAGCAGTTCTTC.